The sequence of this T cell receptor (beta chain) was determined in a study of blood T cell repertoires in COVID-19. Overall study context: There were acute and convalescent COVID-19 samples, and they came from the United States, Italy and Spain. The cDNA or gDNA used as material had been derived from T cells, B-cell-depleted T cells, or PBMCs.

As handled by the study authors: It was from reference gene primer amplification that nucleated cell counts were estimated. Sequenced by immunoSEQ multiplex PCR; TCRdb stores in-frame clones only, minus some. That table supplies the V and J calls and clone size; D and trimming were determined from the DNA. The data show about 250,000 clones, with around 83% seen just once and 7.5% to 10% held by the top ten. The length of the CDR3 is 11 residues. J is TRBJ2-7 and V is TRBV1; TRBD1 was called by the table and not checked on the DNA. TRBV1 is a recognized pseudogene. This receptor was obtained from a man at least 80 years old with acute or convalescent COVID-19. The sample was peripheral blood. The CDR3 DNA reads TGCACCAGCAGCCAAATGCACAAGCAGTACTTC. Amino acid sequence: CTSSQMHKQYF.